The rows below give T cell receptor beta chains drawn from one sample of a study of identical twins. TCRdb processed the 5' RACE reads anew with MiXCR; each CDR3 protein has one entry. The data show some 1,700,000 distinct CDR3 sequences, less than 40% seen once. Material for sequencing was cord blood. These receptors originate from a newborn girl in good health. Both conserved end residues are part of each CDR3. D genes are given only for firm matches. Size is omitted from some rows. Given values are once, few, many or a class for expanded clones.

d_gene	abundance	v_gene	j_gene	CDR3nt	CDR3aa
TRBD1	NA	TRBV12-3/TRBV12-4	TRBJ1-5	TGTGCCAGCAGTTTAGGATTTTCTGGGACAGGGGGTGAGGGCAATCAGCCCCAGCATTTT	CASSLGFSGTGGEGNQPQHF
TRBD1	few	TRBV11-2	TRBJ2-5	TGTGCCAGCAGCACTATGGACAGGGGCAGACAAGAGACCCAGTACTTC	CASSTMDRGRQETQYF
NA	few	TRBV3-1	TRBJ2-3	TGTGCCAGCAGCCAAGATTTCGTCGGGGGGCCTAGATCCGATACGCAGTATTTT	CASSQDFVGGPRSDTQYF
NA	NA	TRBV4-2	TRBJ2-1	TGTGCCGGCAGCCAAGTAGGGCTAGGGGAGTTCTTC	CAGSQVGLGEFF
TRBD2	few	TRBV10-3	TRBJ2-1	TGTGCCATCAGTGGGCCTAGCGGTTACAATGAGCAGTTCTTC	CAISGPSGYNEQFF
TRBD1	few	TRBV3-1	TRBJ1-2	TGTGCCAGCAGCCAAGGACAGGGGGCTAGCTATGGCTACACCTTC	CASSQGQGASYGYTF
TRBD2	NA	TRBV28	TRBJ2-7	TGTGCCAGCGACACACCAAGGACTAGCGGAGCCTACGAGCAGTACTTC	CASDTPRTSGAYEQYF
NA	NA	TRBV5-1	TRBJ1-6	TGCGCCAGCAGCTTCATCGGAGGCCGATCTAATTCACCCCTCCACTTT	CASSFIGGRSNSPLHF
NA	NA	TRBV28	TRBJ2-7	TGTGCCAGCCTCAGCTCCTACGAGCAGTACTTC	CASLSSYEQYF
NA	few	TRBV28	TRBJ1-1	TGTGCCAGCAGTTCCCCGCACGAGGGTTCTGAAGCTTTCTTT	CASSSPHEGSEAFF
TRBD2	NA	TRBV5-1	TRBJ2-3	TGCGCCAGCAGTTCCGGGACTAGCGGTCCTACAGATACGCAGTATTTT	CASSSGTSGPTDTQYF
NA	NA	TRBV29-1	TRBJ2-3	TGCAGCGTTGAATCGTCCGGGGGTAGCACAGATACGCAGTATTTT	CSVESSGGSTDTQYF
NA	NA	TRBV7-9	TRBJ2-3	TGTGCCAGCCCGGGACTCAGCACAGATACGCAGTATTTT	CASPGLSTDTQYF
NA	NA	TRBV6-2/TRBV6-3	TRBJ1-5	TGTGCCAGCAGGCCCGGGGGAACATACAATCAGCCCCAGCATTTT	CASRPGGTYNQPQHF
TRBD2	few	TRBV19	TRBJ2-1	TGTGCCAGTAGATCCCGGGGGGGCAATGAGCAGTTCTTC	CASRSRGGNEQFF
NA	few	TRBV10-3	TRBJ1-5	TGTGCCATCAGTGAGGGCGAAGGTCAGCCCCAGCATTTT	CAISEGEGQPQHF
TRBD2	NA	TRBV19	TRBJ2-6	TGTGCCAGTAGTAGAGGGAGGACTAGCGGGAGTTCTGGGGCCAACGTCCTGACTTTC	CASSRGRTSGSSGANVLTF
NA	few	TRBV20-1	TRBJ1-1	TGCAGTGCTAGGGGGTACAGGAAGAACACTGAAGCTTTCTTT	CSARGYRKNTEAFF
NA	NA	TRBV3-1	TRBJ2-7	TGTGCCAGCAGCCAAGTATATGCGGCAAGCTACGAGCAGTACTTC	CASSQVYAASYEQYF
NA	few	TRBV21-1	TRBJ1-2	TGTGCCAGCAGCAAAGCGAGTGGAGGAAGGAGGGTCTATGGCTACACCTTC	CASSKASGGRRVYGYTF
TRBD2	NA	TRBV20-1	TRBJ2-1	TGCAGTGTCGCGAATAGCGGGAGGGCCCTTCCTGAGCAGTTCTTC	CSVANSGRALPEQFF
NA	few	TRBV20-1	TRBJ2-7	TGCAGAGTGGGCACACGCTCCTACGAGCAGTACTTC	CRVGTRSYEQYF
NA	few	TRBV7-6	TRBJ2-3	TGTGCCAGCAGCTTATTCCCTGGGCTTCTCACAGATACGCAGTATTTT	CASSLFPGLLTDTQYF
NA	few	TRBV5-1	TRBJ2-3	TGCGCCAGCAGACCCAACAGGGGGGGAGATACGCAGTATTTT	CASRPNRGGDTQYF
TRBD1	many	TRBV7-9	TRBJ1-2	TGTGCCAGCAGCTGGGACAGTGGGAATGGCTACACCTTC	CASSWDSGNGYTF
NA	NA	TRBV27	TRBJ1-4	TGTGCCAGCCGACGTCGGGGCCCTAATGAAAAACTGTTTTTT	CASRRRGPNEKLFF
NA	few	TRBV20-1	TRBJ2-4	TGCAGTGCTAGATGGCCTGGGGACATTCAGTACTTC	CSARWPGDIQYF
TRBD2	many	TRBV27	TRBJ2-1	TGTCTCGGGAGGGGTTCCTACAATGAGCAGTTCTTC	CLGRGSYNEQFF
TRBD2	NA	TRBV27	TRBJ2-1	TGTGCCAGCAGTCCGGGACTAGCGGGAGTGTGGGGCAATGAGCAGTTCTTC	CASSPGLAGVWGNEQFF
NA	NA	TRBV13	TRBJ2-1	TGTGCCAGCAGCTTTTACCGAACAGGGCCGACCTACAATGAGCAGTTCTTC	CASSFYRTGPTYNEQFF
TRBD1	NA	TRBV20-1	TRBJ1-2	TGCAGTGCCCCGACAGGGGCCCTCTATGGCTACACCTTC	CSAPTGALYGYTF
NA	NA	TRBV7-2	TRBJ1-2	TGTGCCAGCAGCTTCGCAGGGGATAATGGCTACACCTTC	CASSFAGDNGYTF
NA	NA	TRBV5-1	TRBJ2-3	TGCGCCAGCAGCACGGACGGGGGAAGAGGCACAGATACGCAGTATTTT	CASSTDGGRGTDTQYF
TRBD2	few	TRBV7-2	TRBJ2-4	TGTGCCAGCAGCTTATTTCCCGGGACTAGCGGGACCAAAAACATTCAGTACTTC	CASSLFPGTSGTKNIQYF
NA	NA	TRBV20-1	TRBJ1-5	TGCAGTGCTAGAGATAGTGACAACAATCAGCCCCAGCATTTT	CSARDSDNNQPQHF
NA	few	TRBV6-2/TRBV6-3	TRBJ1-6	TGTGCCAGCAAAGGGGACGCTACTTCACCCCTCCACTTT	CASKGDATSPLHF
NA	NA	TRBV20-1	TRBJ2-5	TGCAGTGCTAGATTTGGCAGAGAGACCCAGTACTTC	CSARFGRETQYF
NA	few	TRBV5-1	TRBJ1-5	TGCGCCAGCAGCTTGGGGGACCCCGGTCAGCCCCAGCATTTT	CASSLGDPGQPQHF
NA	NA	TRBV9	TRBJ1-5	TGTGCCAGCAGCCCCCTGGGGAACAATCAGCCCCAGCATTTT	CASSPLGNNQPQHF
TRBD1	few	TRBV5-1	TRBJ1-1	TGCGCCAGCAGACCGACAGGGCTGAACACTGAAGCTTTCTTT	CASRPTGLNTEAFF